Listed below are T cell receptor beta chains from one sample, sequenced in a study of metastatic and nonmetastatic thyroid tumors. MiXCR was used by TCRdb to re-call the PCR reads. This table holds 50,000 to 70,000 clones, roughly 4% found once. The sequenced sample was blood. These receptor sequences come from a female donor with papillary thyroid cancer or a benign thyroid nodule (not recorded which). Some clones in this sample may be carry-over from other donors' samples. Each CDR3 is given with its conserved first and last residue. Each record gives: D gene, V gene, J gene, clone size, CDR3 protein, CDR3 DNA. D genes are given only for firm matches. The size of a clone is reported for some rows only, either as once, few or many, or as a class for expanded clones.

d_gene: TRBD2
v_gene: TRBV20-1
j_gene: TRBJ2-3
abundance: .
CDR3aa: CSAQTSGRGFTDTQYF
CDR3nt: TGCAGTGCTCAGACTAGCGGGAGAGGGTTCACAGATACGCAGTATTTT

d_gene: .
v_gene: TRBV2
j_gene: TRBJ2-2
abundance: few
CDR3aa: CTSIPYRVTGELFF
CDR3nt: TGTACCAGCATTCCGTACAGGGTAACCGGGGAGCTGTTTTTT

d_gene: TRBD2
v_gene: TRBV9
j_gene: TRBJ2-1
abundance: many
CDR3aa: CASSSSGRRDEQFF
CDR3nt: TGTGCCAGCAGCTCTAGCGGGAGGAGGGATGAGCAGTTCTTC

d_gene: .
v_gene: TRBV6-1
j_gene: TRBJ2-2
abundance: .
CDR3aa: CASSSGSTGELFF
CDR3nt: TGTGCCAGCAGTAGCGGTAGCACCGGGGAGCTGTTTTTT

d_gene: .
v_gene: TRBV28
j_gene: TRBJ2-5
abundance: many
CDR3aa: CASSWAGEEGTQYF
CDR3nt: TGTGCCAGCAGTTGGGCAGGGGAAGAAGGGACCCAGTACTTC

d_gene: .
v_gene: TRBV6-4
j_gene: TRBJ2-1
abundance: many
CDR3aa: CASSVRVYNEQFF
CDR3nt: TGTGCCAGCAGTGTTCGAGTCTACAATGAGCAGTTCTTC

d_gene: .
v_gene: TRBV27
j_gene: TRBJ2-7
abundance: many
CDR3aa: CASSFQAGAYEQYF
CDR3nt: TGTGCCAGCAGTTTTCAGGCAGGCGCCTACGAGCAGTACTTC

d_gene: .
v_gene: TRBV28
j_gene: TRBJ2-7
abundance: few
CDR3aa: CASSLKGDLAEQYF
CDR3nt: TGTGCCAGCAGTTTAAAAGGTGATTTGGCCGAGCAGTACTTC

d_gene: TRBD2
v_gene: TRBV12-3/TRBV12-4
j_gene: TRBJ2-2
abundance: many
CDR3aa: CASSSAGREGLSGELFF
CDR3nt: TGTGCCAGTAGTTCTGCGGGCCGGGAGGGCCTCTCCGGGGAGCTGTTTTTT

d_gene: .
v_gene: TRBV5-1
j_gene: TRBJ2-3
abundance: few
CDR3aa: CASSPEGSGSTDTQYF
CDR3nt: TGCGCCAGCAGCCCGGAAGGTTCAGGGAGCACAGATACGCAGTATTTT

d_gene: .
v_gene: TRBV5-6
j_gene: TRBJ1-5
abundance: many
CDR3aa: CASSRSGGVHQPQHF
CDR3nt: TGTGCCAGCAGCCGGTCCGGAGGAGTCCATCAGCCCCAGCATTTT

d_gene: .
v_gene: TRBV11-3
j_gene: TRBJ1-2
abundance: many
CDR3aa: CASSLGPGSTNYGYTF
CDR3nt: TGTGCCAGCAGCTTAGGACCGGGTTCCACTAACTATGGCTACACCTTC